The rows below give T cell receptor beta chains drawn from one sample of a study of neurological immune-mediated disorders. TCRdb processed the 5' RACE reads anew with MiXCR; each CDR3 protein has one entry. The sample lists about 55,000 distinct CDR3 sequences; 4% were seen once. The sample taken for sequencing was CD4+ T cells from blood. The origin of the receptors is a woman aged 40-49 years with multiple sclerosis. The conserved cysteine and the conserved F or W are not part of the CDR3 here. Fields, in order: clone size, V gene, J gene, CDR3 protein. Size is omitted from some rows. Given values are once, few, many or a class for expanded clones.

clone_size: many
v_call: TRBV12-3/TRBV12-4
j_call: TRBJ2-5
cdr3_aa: ASSKREETQY

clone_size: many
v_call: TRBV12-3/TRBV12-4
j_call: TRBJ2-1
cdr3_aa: ASSFAGSRYNEQF

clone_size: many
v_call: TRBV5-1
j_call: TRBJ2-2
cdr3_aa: ASSPAGTGVVGGELF

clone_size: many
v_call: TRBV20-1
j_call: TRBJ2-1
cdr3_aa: SARSTSVYNEQF

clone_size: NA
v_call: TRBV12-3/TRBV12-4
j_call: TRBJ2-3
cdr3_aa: ASSIGTIRTDTQY

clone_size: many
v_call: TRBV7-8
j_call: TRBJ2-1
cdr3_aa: ASSARDYDGAEQF

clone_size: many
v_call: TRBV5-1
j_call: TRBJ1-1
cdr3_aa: ASSLRTAVLVNTEAF

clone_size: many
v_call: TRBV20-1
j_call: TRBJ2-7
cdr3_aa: SGTSGGSYEQY

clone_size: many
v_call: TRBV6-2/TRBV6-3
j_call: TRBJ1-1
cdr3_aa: ASGLVEAF

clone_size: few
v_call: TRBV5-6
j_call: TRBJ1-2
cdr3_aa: ASSLDTILSGYT

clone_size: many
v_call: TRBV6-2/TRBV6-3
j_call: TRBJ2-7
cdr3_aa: ASSNLYEQY

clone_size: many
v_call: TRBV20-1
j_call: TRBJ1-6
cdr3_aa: SAPTPIPNSPLH

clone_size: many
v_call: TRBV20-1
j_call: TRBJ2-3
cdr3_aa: SALAGVTDTQY

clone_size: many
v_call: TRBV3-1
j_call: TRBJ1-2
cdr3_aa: ASSPRRDRYGYT

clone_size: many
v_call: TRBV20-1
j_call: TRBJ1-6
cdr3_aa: SAREQRTAYNSPLH

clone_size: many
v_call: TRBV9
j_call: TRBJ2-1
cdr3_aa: ASSGDSGLYNEQF

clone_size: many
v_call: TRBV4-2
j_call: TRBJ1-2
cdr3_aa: ASSQGGATGAYGYT

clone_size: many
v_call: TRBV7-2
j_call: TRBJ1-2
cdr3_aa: ASSPIARMGADGYT

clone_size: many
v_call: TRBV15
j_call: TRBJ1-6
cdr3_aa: ATSRATGGAPLH

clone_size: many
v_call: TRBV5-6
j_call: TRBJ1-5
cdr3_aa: ASSLGPGEQPQH

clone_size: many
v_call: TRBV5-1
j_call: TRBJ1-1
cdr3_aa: ASSSLGGTEAF

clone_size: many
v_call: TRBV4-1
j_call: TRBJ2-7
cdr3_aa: ASSPSVRGSYEQY

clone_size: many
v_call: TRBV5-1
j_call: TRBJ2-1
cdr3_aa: ASSFIGGDLNEQF

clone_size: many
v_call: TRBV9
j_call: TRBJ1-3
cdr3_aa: ASSEGGGHSGNTIY

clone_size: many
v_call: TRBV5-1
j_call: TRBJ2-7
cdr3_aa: ASSLGGGLDEQY

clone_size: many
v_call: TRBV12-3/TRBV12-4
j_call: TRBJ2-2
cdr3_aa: ASSSPPNTGELF

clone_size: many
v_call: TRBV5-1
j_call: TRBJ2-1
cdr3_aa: ASSEGLNLYNEQF

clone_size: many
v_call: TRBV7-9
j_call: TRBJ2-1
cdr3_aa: ASSLVRTPHNEQF

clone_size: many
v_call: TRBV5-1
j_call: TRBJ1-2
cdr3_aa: ASSPEAQGAIYGYT

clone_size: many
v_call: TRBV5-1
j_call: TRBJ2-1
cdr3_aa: ASSSSLYNEQF

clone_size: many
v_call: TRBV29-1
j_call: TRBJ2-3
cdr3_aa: SVAIRDTQY

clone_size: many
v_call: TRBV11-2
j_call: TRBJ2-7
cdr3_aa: ASSHTRGLISLSIEQY

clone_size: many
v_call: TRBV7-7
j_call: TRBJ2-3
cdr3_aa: ASSAGAGGNTDTQY

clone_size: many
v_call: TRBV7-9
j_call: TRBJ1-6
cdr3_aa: ASSLGTANSPLH

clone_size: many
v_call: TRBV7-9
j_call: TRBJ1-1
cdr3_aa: ASSLDGGNAF

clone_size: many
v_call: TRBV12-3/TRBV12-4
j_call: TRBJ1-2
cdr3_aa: ASSPRGRGGYT

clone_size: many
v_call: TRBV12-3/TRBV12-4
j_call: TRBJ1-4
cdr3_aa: ASSLFQGQDEKLF

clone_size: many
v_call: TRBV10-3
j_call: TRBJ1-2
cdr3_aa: AISEGQDRDYGYT

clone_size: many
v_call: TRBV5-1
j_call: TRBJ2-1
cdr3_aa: ASSLGTGPAEKQF

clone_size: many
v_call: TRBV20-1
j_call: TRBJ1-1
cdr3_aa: SALTGGKDTEAF

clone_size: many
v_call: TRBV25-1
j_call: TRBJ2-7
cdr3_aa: ASSDPYWTGIH

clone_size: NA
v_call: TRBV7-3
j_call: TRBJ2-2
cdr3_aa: ASSLTANTGELF

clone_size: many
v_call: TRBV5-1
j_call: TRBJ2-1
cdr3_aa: ASSLEGDLRLDEQF

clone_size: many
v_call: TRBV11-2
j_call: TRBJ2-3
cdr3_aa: ASSFLFTDTQY

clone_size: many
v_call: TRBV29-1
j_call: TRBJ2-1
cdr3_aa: SVLKYNEQF

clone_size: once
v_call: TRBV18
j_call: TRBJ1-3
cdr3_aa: ASLPGQGAGNTIY

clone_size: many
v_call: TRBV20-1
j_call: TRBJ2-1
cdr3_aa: SVSGAFSRSIDEQF

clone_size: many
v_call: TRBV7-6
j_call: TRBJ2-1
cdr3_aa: ASSSLLISRRSYNEQF

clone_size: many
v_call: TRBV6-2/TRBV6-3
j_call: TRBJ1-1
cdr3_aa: ASSYRPGRNTEAF

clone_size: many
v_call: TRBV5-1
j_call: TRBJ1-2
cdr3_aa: ASSLGGRFYT

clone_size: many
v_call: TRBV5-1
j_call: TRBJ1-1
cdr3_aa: ASSLVPGHMNTEAF

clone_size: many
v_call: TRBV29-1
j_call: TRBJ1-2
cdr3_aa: SVERMGDRHGYT

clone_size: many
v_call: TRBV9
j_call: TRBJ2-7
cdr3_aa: ASSFQVGGYEQY

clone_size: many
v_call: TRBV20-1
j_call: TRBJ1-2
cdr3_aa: SAPGLIYGYT

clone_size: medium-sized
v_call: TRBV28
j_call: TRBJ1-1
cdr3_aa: ASSLQNTEAF

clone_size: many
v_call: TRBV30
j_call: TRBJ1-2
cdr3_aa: AWSVALGRAMGGYT

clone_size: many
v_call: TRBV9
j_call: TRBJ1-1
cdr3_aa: ASSLTHNTEAF

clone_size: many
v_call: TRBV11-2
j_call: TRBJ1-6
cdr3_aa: ASSRGRLDNSPLH

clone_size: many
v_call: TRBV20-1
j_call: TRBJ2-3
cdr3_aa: SAREPSGGGDTQY